The clone carrying this T cell receptor (beta chain) ranks as large. What it binds is not known. Germline V gene sequence: CDR1 MGHRA, CDR2 YSYEKL. This CDR3 contains 16 residues. Deletions cut 0 bases from V and 2 bases from J, with 13 bases between. This sample was included in a study of vaccination and CD4 T cells after COVID-19. Sequencing of the DNA from cultured CD4+ T cells was carried out with the Oncomine TCR Beta short-read assay. One entry per CDR3 protein, called by TCRdb with MiXCR from the PCR reads. The sample contains thousands of distinct CDR3 sequences, 68% of which appear only once. Treatment indicated: roughly 10-day PBMC culture with coronavirus spike peptide pools or control peptides (ViraFEST assay).

V usage is TRBV4-1 and J usage is TRBJ1-2; no clear D gene. Sequencing used CD4+ T cells from blood, cultured in vitro, obtained before SARS-CoV-2 vaccination. The source is a human donor who had recovered from COVID-19. The CDR3 region is CASSQERAVGNYGYTF. The CDR3 DNA reads as TGCGCCAGCAGCCAAGAAAGGGCAGTGGGGAACTATGGCTACACCTTC.